One and the same sample provided the 24 T cell receptor beta chains below, sequenced in a study of shared clonotypes between healthy human individuals. Measured with immunoSEQ multiplex PCR; TCRdb has only the in-frame clones, and not every one. The profile shows around 750,000 clones, around 72% of them singletons. The specimen sequenced was memory CD4+ T cells sorted from blood. Subset defined: CD45RA-negative fraction. The source of these receptors is a woman in her twenties or thirties in good health.

V is TRBV28 and J is TRBJ2-3; TRBD1 matches 11 bases. J lost 8 bases, V lost 1 base, and 2 bases had no gene match. This CDR3 has 14 amino acids. Germline CDR1 MDHEN, CDR2 SYDVKM. CDR3: CASSLSGTGGTQYF. CDR3 nucleotide sequence: TGTGCCAGCAGTTTATCCGGGACAGGGGGTACGCAGTATTTT.

This clone was seen a few times. The chain links TRBV7-2 to TRBJ2-1, with D possibly being TRBD1 or TRBD2 (6 bases each). The V end lost 2 bases, the J end lost 2 bases, and 10 bases lay between the germline ends. The CDR3 is made up of 15 amino acids. Germline V gene lookup returns CDR1 SGHTA and CDR2 FQGNSA. CDR3 bases: TGTGCCAGCAGCTTATCCCGGGGGCCCTACAATGAGCAGTTCTTC. As protein: CASSLSRGPYNEQFF.

V is TRBV28 and J is TRBJ1-5; TRBD1 might be the D (6 bases). Germline CDR1 is MDHEN and CDR2 is SYDVKM. This CDR3 spans 15 amino acids. V was cut by 3 bases and J by 8 bases, with 17 bases left in between. The CDR3 DNA reads as TGTGCCAGCAGTTTTTCCCAGGGAAGGGGGGAGCCCCAGCATTTT. This encodes CASSFSQGRGEPQHF.

The V and J genes are TRBV30 and TRBJ2-5, with 9 bases aligning to TRBD2. With 3 bases clipped from V and 4 bases from J, the junction kept 9 bases outside the gene matches. The CDR3 runs to 15 residues. CDR1 is GTSNPN and CDR2 is SVGIG in the germline V gene (reference sequence). DNA of the CDR3: TGTGCCTGGAGCGGTAGCGGGAGTCGTATAGAGACCCAGTACTTC. Its protein product is CAWSGSGSRIETQYF.

CDR3 sequence: CASSLHGQTPAFF. The CDR3, as DNA: TGTGCCAGCAGCTTACACGGACAGACACCGGCTTTCTTT. The chain recombines TRBV11-3 with TRBJ1-1, with D possibly being TRBD1 (6 bases). In germline, CDR1 is SGHNT, CDR2 YENEEA. Trimming stripped 2 bases from V and 11 bases from J, with 15 bases between. The CDR3 totals 13 residues.

The rearrangement joins TRBV4-1 to TRBJ2-7, with D uncertain. V lost 3 bases and J lost 4, with 16 bases in between. Looked up from germline, CDR1 is MGHRA and CDR2 is YSYEKL. This CDR3 is built from 15 residues. The CDR3 region is CASSQMVGPRYEQYF. CDR3 in DNA: TGCGCCAGCAGCCAGATGGTAGGGCCACGTTACGAGCAGTACTTC.

The gene calls are TRBV5-4 and TRBJ2-6, with D hard to call. This CDR3 has 16 amino acids. CDR1 SGHNT and CDR2 YYREEE come from the germline V gene (reference sequence). V dropped 4 bases and J dropped 4 bases, with 15 bases sitting between them. The CDR3 sequence is CASSPLVRTGANVLTF. The DNA for the CDR3 is TGTGCCAGCAGCCCCCTCGTCAGGACCGGGGCCAACGTCCTGACTTTC. The full variable domain, with the rest looked up from reference TRBV5-4 and TRBJ2-6, is ETGVTQSPTHLIKTRGQQVTLRCSSQSGHNTVSWYQQALGQGPQFIFQYYREEENGRGNFPPRFSGLQFPNYSSELNVNALELDDSALYLCASSPLVRTGANVLTFGAGSRLTVL.

The rearrangement joins TRBV11-3 to TRBJ2-1, with D tentatively TRBD2 (6 bases). V was shortened by 1 base and J by 5 bases, with 12 bases between the two germline ends. The CDR3 sequence is 15 residues long. Germline-derived CDR1 and CDR2 are SGHNT and YENEEA. The CDR3 DNA reads TGTGCCAGCAGCTTAGCGGGAGTCAGTGACAATGAGCAGTTCTTC. Translation gives CASSLAGVSDNEQFF.

The CDR3 spells CSVVIPKLPTDTQYF. The CDR3 nucleotides read TGCAGCGTCGTAATCCCGAAACTTCCAACAGATACGCAGTATTTT. This rearrangement joins TRBV29-1 to TRBJ2-3; D is unresolved. V was shortened by 6 bases and J by 3 bases, with 19 bases between the two germline ends. This CDR3 has 15 amino acids. Germline loops: CDR1 SQVTM, CDR2 ANQGSEA.

The chain uses TRBV28 and TRBJ2-2; no reliable D call. Germline V gene data show CDR1 as MDHEN and CDR2 as SYDVKM. V lost 7 bases, J lost 8 bases, and 8 bases lay in between. The CDR3 is made up of 11 amino acids. The DNA for the CDR3 is TGTGCCAGCATCCATAGGGGGGAGCTGTTTTTT. It is translated as CASIHRGELFF.

This clone was detected ten times or more. The chain has TRBV28 and TRBJ1-5; D remains ambiguous. The CDR3 has 15 amino acids. CDR1 is MDHEN and CDR2 is SYDVKM in the germline V gene. Trimming pared 3 bases from V and 6 bases from J, leaving 15 bases between. DNA for the CDR3: TGTGCCAGCAGTTTTTGGAGGGTGGATGGTCAGCCCCAGCATTTT. Amino acid sequence: CASSFWRVDGQPQHF.

V usage is TRBV30 and J usage is TRBJ1-6; a weak D match, TRBD1 (5 bases). This CDR3 is built from 11 residues. The V end lost 5 bases, the J end lost 10 bases, and 9 bases lay between the germline ends. Germline V gives CDR1 GTSNPN, CDR2 SVGIG (reference sequence). The CDR3 coding sequence is TGTGCCTGGTCGCGGGACTCACCCCTCCACTTT. This gives the protein CAWSRDSPLHF. Supplemented by reference TRBV30 and TRBJ1-6, the full variable domain reads SQTIHQWPATLVQPVGSPLSLECTVEGTSNPNLYWYRQAAGRGLQLLFYSVGIGQISSEVPQNLSASRPQDRQFILSSKKLLLSDSGFYLCAWSRDSPLHFGNGTRLTVT.

The chain has TRBV28 and TRBJ1-2; TRBD1 is a possible D gene (5 bases). Trimming left V 7 bases short and J 6 bases short, with 15 bases between. CDR1 is MDHEN and CDR2 is SYDVKM in the germline V gene. The CDR3 is 13 residues long. CDR3 loop: CASMGQLGNGYTF. The CDR3 bases are TGTGCCAGCATGGGGCAGCTAGGCAATGGCTACACCTTC.

The chain carries TRBV7-8 and TRBJ2-7, with D perhaps matching TRBD2 (5 bases). This CDR3 contains 16 residues. Trimming took off 1 base at V and 0 bases at J, with 13 bases between the two ends. Per germline, CDR1 SGHVS and CDR2 FQNEAQ. CDR3 region: CASSLVVRGSSYEQYF. The CDR3 coding sequence is TGTGCCAGCAGCTTAGTCGTCCGTGGGAGCTCCTACGAGCAGTACTTC. Full variable domain (outside the CDR3, taken from reference TRBV7-8 and TRBJ2-7): GAGVSQSPRYKVAKRGQDVALRCDPISGHVSLFWYQQALGQGPEFLTYFQNEAQLDKSGLPSDRFFAERPEGSVSTLKIQRTQQEDSAVYLCASSLVVRGSSYEQYFGPGTRLTVT.

The chain employs TRBV11-2 and TRBJ2-7; 8 bases fit TRBD2. The J segment lost 3 bases and the V segment lost 1 base, leaving 8 bases of the junction unmatched. The CDR3 loop spans 16 amino acids. The germline CDR1 and CDR2 sequences are SGHAT and FQNNGV. The CDR3 coding sequence is TGTGCCAGCAGCTTAGTCGCCAGCGCGGGAGGCTACGAGCAGTACTTC. It yields the protein CASSLVASAGGYEQYF.

The chain employs TRBV21-1 and TRBJ1-5; the D segment call TRBD1 is taken from the table without a DNA check. TRBV21-1 is a recognized pseudogene. CDR3 size: 18 residues. The CDR3 DNA follows: TGTGCCAGCAGCAAAGAGACTGACGACAGGGCTGGCTTTGAGCCCCAGCATTTT. This encodes CASSKETDDRAGFEPQHF.

V and J are TRBV7-8 and TRBJ2-5, with D unresolved. Germline V gene lookup returns CDR1 SGHVS and CDR2 FQNEAQ. This CDR3 comprises 13 residues. V was pared by 3 bases and J by 5 bases, with 10 bases between. The CDR3 sequence is CASSLARAETQYF. In DNA, the CDR3 is TGTGCCAGCAGCTTGGCCCGGGCGGAGACCCAGTACTTC.

The chain couples TRBV7-9 to TRBJ1-1; tentatively, D is TRBD1 (5 bases). Germline CDR1 is SEHNR and CDR2 is FQNEAQ (reference sequence). The V and J ends lost 5 bases and 2 bases respectively, with 15 bases between them. CDR3 size: 15 residues. The CDR3 loop is CASSRPGTGNTEAFF. In DNA form, the CDR3 reads TGTGCCAGCAGCAGGCCCGGGACTGGAAACACTGAAGCTTTCTTT.

The J gene is TRBJ2-5, the V gene TRBV4-1; 13 bases align to TRBD2. Looked up from germline, CDR1 is MGHRA and CDR2 is YSYEKL. Losses at the gene ends were 6 bases for V and 4 bases for J; bases not matched to a gene: 5. The CDR3 has 15 residues. CDR3 region: CASRRLAGGSETQYF. The CDR3 coding sequence is TGCGCCAGCAGGCGACTAGCGGGAGGTTCAGAGACCCAGTACTTC.

This clone was seen a few times. The rearrangement links TRBV28 to TRBJ2-7; 8 bases agree with TRBD2. Germline V gene sequence: CDR1 MDHEN, CDR2 SYDVKM. This CDR3 has 12 amino acids. V shed 6 bases and J 4 bases; nucleotides not matched to a gene: 2. The CDR3 reads CASRSGGYEQYF. DNA for the CDR3: TGTGCCAGCAGAAGCGGGGGTTACGAGCAGTACTTC.

V and J are TRBV5-1 and TRBJ2-7, with TRBD1 matching 7 bases. The V and J ends lost 0 bases and 3 bases, in that order; junction bases with no gene match: 3. Looked up from germline, CDR1 is SGHRS and CDR2 is YFSETQ. The CDR3 consists of 14 residues. As DNA, the CDR3 is TGCGCCAGCAGCTTGGAGACAGGGTTCTACGAGCAGTACTTC. Translating gives CASSLETGFYEQYF.

This clone was counted a few times. The gene calls are TRBV19 and TRBJ1-2; D gene ambiguous. CDR1 is LNHDA, CDR2 SQIVND, per germline (reference sequence). Trimming cost V 7 bases and J 0 bases, with 15 bases left between them. This CDR3 comprises 15 residues. This CDR3 is CASILNFRSNYGYTF. DNA of the CDR3: TGTGCCAGTATCCTCAATTTCCGCTCTAACTATGGCTACACCTTC.

The CDR3 nucleotides are TGTGCCAGCAGCCAAGACGGGACTAGCGGGATAGATGAGCAGTTCTTC. Translated: CASSQDGTSGIDEQFF. The V and J genes are TRBV4-2 and TRBJ2-1, with TRBD2 matching over 13 bases. With 0 bases clipped from V and 8 bases from J, the junction kept 4 bases outside the gene matches. The germline gives CDR1 LGHNA, CDR2 YNFKEQ. There are 16 residues in the CDR3.

This clone appeared many times. V and J are TRBV5-6 and TRBJ1-5, with a possible D match to TRBD1 (5 bases). The CDR3 contains 14 residues. CDR1 is SGHDT and CDR2 is YYEEEE in the germline V gene. The V gene lost 4 bases and the J gene lost 4 bases, with 12 bases spanning the gap. CDR3 in amino acids: CASSVGGNNQPQHF. The CDR3 nucleotides read TGTGCCAGCAGCGTCGGGGGGAATAATCAGCCCCAGCATTTT.